Below, one TCR beta chain is given with its context. The antigen remains unidentified. Measured with immunoSEQ multiplex PCR; TCRdb has only the in-frame clones, and not every one. The data hold a few hundred thousand clones, with about nine tenths observed a single time. CD8 memory was a combination that joined CD45RO+ cells with CCR7-negative CD45RA+ TemRA cells. The CDR3 totals 13 residues. Trimming stripped 3 bases from V and 6 bases from J, with 11 bases between. Germline V gene lookup returns CDR1 ENHRY and CDR2 SYGVKD. This record comes from a study of shared clonotypes between healthy human individuals. Whole-study results and caveats: Generation probabilities of non-shared clonotypes were lower (relative to those shared by all four donors). It was observed that roughly 5.1% of naive CD4 clonotypes were shared across a few donors. Represented genetic and exposure-history diversity was restricted by having few donors.

This receptor was obtained from a young man in good health. J is TRBJ1-1 and V is TRBV10-3; perhaps TRBD1 as D (6 bases). The specimen was memory CD8+ T cells sorted from blood. Subset described: CD45RO+ cells pooled with CCR7-negative TemRA cells. CDR3 in amino acids: CAISDQGIAEAFF. In DNA form, the CDR3 reads TGTGCCATCAGTGATCAGGGGATAGCTGAAGCTTTCTTT.